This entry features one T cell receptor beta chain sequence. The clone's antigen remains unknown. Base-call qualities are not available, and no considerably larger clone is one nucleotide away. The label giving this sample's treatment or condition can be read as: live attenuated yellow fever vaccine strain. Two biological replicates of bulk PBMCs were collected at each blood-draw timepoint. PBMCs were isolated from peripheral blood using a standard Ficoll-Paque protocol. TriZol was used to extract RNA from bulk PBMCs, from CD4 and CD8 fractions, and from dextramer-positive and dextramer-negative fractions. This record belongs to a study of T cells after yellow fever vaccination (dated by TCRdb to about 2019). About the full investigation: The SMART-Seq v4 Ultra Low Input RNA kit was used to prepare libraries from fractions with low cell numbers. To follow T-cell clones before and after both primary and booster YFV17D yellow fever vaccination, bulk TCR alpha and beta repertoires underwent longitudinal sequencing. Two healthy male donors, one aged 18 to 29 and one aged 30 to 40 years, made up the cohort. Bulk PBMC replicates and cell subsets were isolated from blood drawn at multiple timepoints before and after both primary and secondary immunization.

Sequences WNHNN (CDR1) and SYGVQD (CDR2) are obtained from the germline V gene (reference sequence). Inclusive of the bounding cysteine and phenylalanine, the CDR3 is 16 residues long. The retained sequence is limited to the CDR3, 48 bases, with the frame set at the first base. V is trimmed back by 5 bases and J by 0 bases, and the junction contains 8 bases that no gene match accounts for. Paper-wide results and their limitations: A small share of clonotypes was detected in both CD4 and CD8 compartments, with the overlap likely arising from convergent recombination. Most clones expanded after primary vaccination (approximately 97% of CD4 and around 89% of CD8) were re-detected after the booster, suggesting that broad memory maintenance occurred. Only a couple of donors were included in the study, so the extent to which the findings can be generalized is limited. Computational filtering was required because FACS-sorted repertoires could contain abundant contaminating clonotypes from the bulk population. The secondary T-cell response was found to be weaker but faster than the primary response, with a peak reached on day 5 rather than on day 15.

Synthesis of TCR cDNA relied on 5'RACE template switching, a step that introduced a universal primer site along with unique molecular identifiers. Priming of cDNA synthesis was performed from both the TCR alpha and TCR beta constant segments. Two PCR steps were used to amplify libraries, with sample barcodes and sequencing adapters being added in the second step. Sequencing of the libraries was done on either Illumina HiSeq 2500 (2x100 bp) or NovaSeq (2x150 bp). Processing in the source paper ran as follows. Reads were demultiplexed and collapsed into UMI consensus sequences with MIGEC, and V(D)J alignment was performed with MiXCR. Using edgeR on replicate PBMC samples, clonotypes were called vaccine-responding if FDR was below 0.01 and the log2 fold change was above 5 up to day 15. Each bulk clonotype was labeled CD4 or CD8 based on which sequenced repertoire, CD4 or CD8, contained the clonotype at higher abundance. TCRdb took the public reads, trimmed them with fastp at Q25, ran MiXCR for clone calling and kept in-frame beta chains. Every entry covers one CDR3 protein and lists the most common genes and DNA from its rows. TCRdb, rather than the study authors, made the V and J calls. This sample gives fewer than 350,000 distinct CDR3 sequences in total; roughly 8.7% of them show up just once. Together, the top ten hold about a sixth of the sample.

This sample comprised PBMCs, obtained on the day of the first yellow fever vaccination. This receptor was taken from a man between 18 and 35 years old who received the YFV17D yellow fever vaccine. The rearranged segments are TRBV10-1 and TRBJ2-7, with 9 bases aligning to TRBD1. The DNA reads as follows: TGCGCCAGCAGTTCCTCCGGGACAGGGAGCTCCTACGAGCAGTACTTC. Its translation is CASSSSGTGSSYEQYF.